Listed below are T cell receptor beta chains from one sample, sequenced in a study of T cell responses to AZD1222 COVID-19 vaccine. Profiled with immunoSEQ multiplex PCR; TCRdb holds only in-frame clones, not every one. The sample lists 150,000 to 200,000 clones, approximately 93% occurring once. The specimen was peripheral blood, collected on day 0 of AZD1222 vaccination. The receptor source for this set is an adult in good health. CDR3s leave out the opening cysteine and the closing phenylalanine or tryptophan.

>TRBJ1-5|TRBV6-4
ASLLGPVTETGQPQH
>TRBJ1-3|TRBV5-4
ASSLQGAGNTIY
>TRBJ1-2|TRBV5-8
ASSLQLGPVYGYT
>TRBJ2-7|TRBV7-2
ASRWGASAMYEQY
>TRBJ1-5|TRBV29-1
SFLQGANQPQH
>TRBJ1-2|TRBV19
ASSIAGRGGYGYT
>TRBJ2-3|TRBV19
ATGPGVLTDTQY
>TRBJ1-2|TRBV14
ASSQVNSPGYGYT
>TRBJ1-5|TRBV18
ASSPYGNQPQH
>TRBJ2-3|TRBV7-2
ASSPRGGGSGGPTDTQY
>TRBJ2-5|TRBV5-4
ASSPAGAGKETQY
>TRBJ2-2|TRBV28
ASGPLRSTGELF
>TRBJ2-1|TRBV4-1
ASSQASGGRTNEQF
>TRBJ1-1|TRBV5-1
ASSWEGLNTEAF
>TRBJ1-2|TRBV5-1
ASSPGSRDSIGYT
>TRBJ1-4|TRBV6-1
ASSDGGAGEKLF
>TRBJ1-1|TRBV9
ASSQTGLAEAF
>TRBJ2-1|TRBV4-1
ASSQVGLVSEQF
>TRBJ2-5|TRBV15
ATSRGGLDGKETQY
>TRBJ1-2|TRBV7-8
ASSLQIANYGYT
>TRBJ2-3|TRBV5-1
ASSFATDTQY
>TRBJ2-5|TRBV5-1
ASRKGGAETQY
>TRBJ1-5|TRBV19
ASSMVLLQPQH
>TRBJ1-5|TRBV5-1
ASSFDGADQPQH
>TRBJ2-3|TRBV6-2/TRBV6-3
ASSYVATRGTDTQY
>TRBJ2-5|TRBV11-2
ASSLAQGDRRAQY
>TRBJ1-3|TRBV3-1/TRBV3-2
ASSQYGTGGNTIY
>TRBJ1-5|TRBV20-1
SASSGAAYSNQPQH
>TRBJ1-6|TRBV7-9
ASRTPNSPLH
>TRBJ2-7|TRBV3-1/TRBV3-2
ASSHGLDTSYEQY
>TRBJ1-5|TRBV2
ASRGGGPRSEQPQH
>TRBJ2-3|TRBV7-2
ASSLWSTEAGDTQY
>TRBJ1-5|TRBV5-8
ASSFRDRGNQPQH
>TRBJ1-3|TRBV11-2
ASSHGIKGNTIY
>TRBJ2-2|TRBV3-1/TRBV3-2
ASSQPGNTGELF
>TRBJ2-6|TRBV9
ASSVGQGGSGANVLT
>TRBJ1-6|TRBV7-3
ARGYNSPLH
>TRBJ2-3|TRBV6-2/TRBV6-3
ASSYWRGSGVITDTQY
>TRBJ1-1|TRBV3-1/TRBV3-2
ASSPRLELSTEAF
>TRBJ1-5|TRBV7-8
ASSLGQTLNQPQH
>TRBJ1-1|TRBV9
ASSPRGQTNTEAF
>TRBJ2-4|TRBV5-1
ASSLMGGQNIQY
>TRBJ1-2|TRBV28
ASATSGREYGYT
>TRBJ1-5|TRBV6-5
ASTLRDSNQPQH
>TRBJ1-3|TRBV6-5
ASSSQGTTIY
>TRBJ2-1|TRBV5-4
ASSLSATAYNEQF
>TRBJ2-7|TRBV4-3
ASSQDAGGTYEQY
>TRBJ2-7|TRBV18
ASSPPTDYEQY
>TRBJ1-2|TRBV27
ASRNRTGAPANYGYT
>TRBJ2-7|TRBV7-3
ASSPAGTGLYEQY
>TRBJ2-5|TRBV19
ASSMDGEETQY
>TRBJ2-3|TRBV6-4
ASSASSGGATDTQY
>TRBJ1-2|TRBV5-1
ASSLGTGLSNYGYT